This T cell receptor (beta chain) stems from a study of radiotherapy plus CTLA-4 blockade in lung cancer. Turning to the study itself: In under 20% of patients, objective responses were seen; roughly 30% had disease control. Overall study findings and caveats: Tumor-derived TCR clones expanded in blood after radiotherapy plus ipilimumab.

Germline V gene sequence: CDR1 SGHNT, CDR2 YYREEE (reference sequence). CDR3 length: 15 amino acids. The V end was cut by 0 bases, the J end by 0 bases, with 9 bases between. Focal radiation and CTLA-4 blockade (ipilimumab) were tested in chemo-refractory metastatic non-small-cell lung cancer patients. With respect to this clone: Its antigen is not identified.

TCRdb keeps only in-frame clones here, not all; method: immunoSEQ multiplex PCR. The sample has roughly 50,000 clones, about 88% seen once. The rearrangement uses TRBV5-4 and TRBJ1-1; D is possibly TRBD1 (5 bases). Here the sequenced sample was peripheral blood, taken from a patient treated with radiotherapy plus ipilimumab. The clonotype comes from a human donor with non-small cell lung cancer whose response to radiotherapy plus ipilimumab could not be evaluated. In DNA, the CDR3 is TGTGCCAGCAGCTTGGTGGGGCCTCTGAACACTGAAGCTTTCTTT. It yields the protein CASSLVGPLNTEAFF.